These 26 T cell receptor beta chains came from one sample sequenced in a study of technical replicates of blood from several donors. Sequenced by immunoSEQ multiplex PCR; TCRdb stores in-frame clones only, minus some. The table includes about 80,000 clones, approximately 91% detected once. Material: T cells isolated from PBMCs. The receptors shown here come from a human donor in good health.

The chain joins TRBV29-1 to TRBJ2-1; D perhaps matches TRBD1 (5 bases). Trimming left V 7 bases short and J 2 bases short, with 9 bases between. This CDR3 has 12 amino acids. Germline loops: CDR1 SQVTM, CDR2 ANQGSEA. CDR3 sequence: CSGKTAYNEQFF. The CDR3 DNA reads as TGCAGCGGCAAGACAGCCTACAATGAGCAGTTCTTC.

This chain uses TRBV19 with TRBJ2-3, with TRBD2 matching 12 bases. This CDR3 is built from 15 residues. The J segment lost 5 bases and the V segment lost 6 bases, leaving 6 bases of the junction unmatched. Germline CDR1 is LNHDA and CDR2 is SQIVND (reference sequence). CDR3 DNA: TGTGCCAGTAGCCTACTAGCGGGAGGAGAAGATACGCAGTATTTT. Amino acid sequence: CASSLLAGGEDTQYF.

The chain combines TRBV15 with TRBJ2-1, with D uncertain. CDR3 length equals 12 residues. Trimming took 0 bases from V and 8 from J, leaving 5 bases between them. Germline CDR1 and CDR2: LNHNV and YYDKDF (reference sequence). The CDR3 sequence is CATSRDEDEQFF. CDR3 coding DNA: TGTGCCACCAGCAGAGACGAGGATGAGCAGTTCTTC.

The V gene is TRBV28, the J gene TRBJ2-7; D may be TRBD1 (5 bases). Germline loops: CDR1 MDHEN, CDR2 SYDVKM. Trimming cost V 3 bases and J 9 bases, with 12 bases left between them. The CDR3 has 12 residues. The DNA of the CDR3 is TGTGCCAGCAGTTTCCCAGGGCCGTTGCAGTACTTC. This gives the protein CASSFPGPLQYF.

The chain recombines TRBV6-5 with TRBJ2-7; 9 bases are shared with TRBD1. Germline CDR1 and CDR2: MNHEY and SVGAGI. Trimming removed 2 bases from V and 3 bases from J; junction bases left unmatched: 5. CDR3 size: 15 residues. The CDR3 reads CASSYRGQGNYEQYF. As DNA, the CDR3 is TGTGCCAGCAGTTACCGGGGACAGGGAAACTACGAGCAGTACTTC.

The V and J genes are TRBV9 and TRBJ2-1, with TRBD2 matching over 7 bases. V lost 7 bases, J lost 6 bases, and 13 bases stayed unmatched. The length of the CDR3 is 15 residues. The germline V gene has CDR1 SGDLS and CDR2 YYNGEE. The CDR3 sequence is CASHPSGLGGNEQFF. CDR3 DNA sequence: TGTGCCAGCCACCCTTCAGGACTAGGAGGCAATGAGCAGTTCTTC.

The chain has TRBV7-9 and TRBJ2-5; 16 bases are a match to TRBD2. This CDR3 is 19 amino acids long. The germline CDR1 and CDR2 sequences are SEHNR and FQNEAQ (reference sequence). J gave up 0 bases and V 3 bases, and 7 bases lay outside the gene matches. Written as DNA, the CDR3 is TGTGCCAGCAGCTTTCCCGGGACTAGCGGGAGGGAGTACCAAGAGACCCAGTACTTC. Its translation is CASSFPGTSGREYQETQYF. Full variable domain (rest looked up from reference TRBV7-9 and TRBJ2-5): DTGVSQNPRHKITKRGQNVTFRCDPISEHNRLYWYRQTLGQGPEFLTYFQNEAQLEKSRLLSDRFSAERPKGSFSTLEIQRTEQGDSAMYLCASSFPGTSGREYQETQYFGPGTRLLVL.

The chain combines TRBV23-1 with TRBJ1-2; D is unresolved. TRBV23-1 is identified as an open reading frame with a role that is uncertain. The V gene lost 6 bases and the J gene lost 4 bases, with 6 bases spanning the gap. The CDR3 totals 11 residues. This CDR3 reads CASRYSYGYTF. The DNA of the CDR3 is TGCGCCAGCAGGTACAGCTATGGCTACACCTTC.

This chain's CDR3 is CASSLLSSYNEQFF. The CDR3 nucleotides read TGTGCCAGCAGCTTACTGAGCTCCTACAATGAGCAGTTCTTC. This sequence joins TRBV7-2 and TRBJ2-1, with no clear D. V lost 2 bases, J lost 0 bases, and 5 bases lay in between. The CDR3 length is 14 residues. Germline V gives CDR1 SGHTA, CDR2 FQGNSA.

This rearrangement joins TRBV9 to TRBJ1-1; maybe TRBD1 (6 bases). The V end was cut by 4 bases, the J end by 4 bases, with 14 bases between. Germline V lookup: CDR1 SGDLS, CDR2 YYNGEE. This CDR3 has 14 residues. CDR3 in DNA: TGTGCCAGCAGCATACAGGGAGGGGGCACTGAAGCTTTCTTT. It codes for CASSIQGGGTEAFF.

This clone was picked up one time. This sequence joins TRBV4-3 and TRBJ2-2, with TRBD2 matching 13 bases. Germline trimming cut 3 bases from V and 1 base from J; bases unmatched to any gene: 11. The germline V gene has CDR1 LGHNA and CDR2 YSLEER. This CDR3 has 20 amino acids. DNA for the CDR3: TGCGCCAGCAGCCAGATACTAGCGGGAGGGCAAACGTGGAACACCGGGGAGCTGTTTTTT. Translated, it gives CASSQILAGGQTWNTGELFF.

The genes are TRBV14 and TRBJ2-7; 11 bases are shared with TRBD2. The germline V gene has CDR1 SGHDN and CDR2 FVKESK. V lost 1 base and J lost 1; bases outside the gene matches: 3. The length of the CDR3 is 16 residues. The CDR3 nucleotides are TGTGCCAGCAGCCAAGTAGCGGGAGGGCCGTCCTACGAGCAGTACTTC. Its translation: CASSQVAGGPSYEQYF. The whole variable domain, filled in from reference TRBV14 and TRBJ2-7, reads EAGVTQFPSHSVIEKGQTVTLRCDPISGHDNLYWYRRVMGKEIKFLLHFVKESKQDESGMPNNRFLAERTGGTYSTLKVQPAELEDSGVYFCASSQVAGGPSYEQYFGPGTRLTVT.

V and J are TRBV7-2 and TRBJ2-7, with 10 positions matching TRBD1. CDR1 and CDR2 (germline): SGHTA, FQGNSA. Germline trimming cut 5 bases from V and 1 base from J; bases unmatched to any gene: 5. The CDR3 has 15 residues. As DNA, the CDR3 is TGTGCCAGCAGCCCGGGACAGGGGAGGTCCTACGAGCAGTACTTC. It encodes CASSPGQGRSYEQYF.

The CDR3, as DNA: TGCAGCGTTGAAGTCGTCGGGACTGAAAGCTACGAGCAGTACTTC. Protein: CSVEVVGTESYEQYF. This chain connects TRBV29-1 to TRBJ2-7; D is perhaps TRBD2 (6 bases). This CDR3 region has 15 residues. Germline V gene lookup returns CDR1 SQVTM and CDR2 ANQGSEA. V lost 1 base, J lost 3 bases, and 16 bases lay in between.

The chain uses TRBV29-1 and TRBJ1-1; 7 bases agree with TRBD1. CDR1 SQVTM and CDR2 ANQGSEA come from the germline V gene. This CDR3 spans 13 amino acids. Trimming at V came to 7 bases and at J to 1 base, leaving 6 bases not matched to a gene. The CDR3 loop reads CSATRDRNTEAFF. CDR3 in DNA: TGCAGCGCTACCCGGGACAGGAACACTGAAGCTTTCTTT.

This clone occurred once. The chain joins TRBV5-1 to TRBJ2-7; 7 nucleotides line up with TRBD1. Looked up from germline, CDR1 is SGHRS and CDR2 is YFSETQ. Trimming removed 1 base from V and 7 bases from J; junction bases left unmatched: 8. The CDR3 consists of 14 residues. The CDR3 DNA sequence: TGCGCCAGCAGCTTGCTACAGGGGATGGATGAGCAGTACTTC. Protein: CASSLLQGMDEQYF.

The genes are TRBV19 and TRBJ2-3; D is perhaps TRBD2 (5 bases). The CDR3 consists of 13 residues. Between the trimmed V and J ends, which lost 6 bases and 0 bases, there was a span of 7 bases. Germline assignment: CDR1 LNHDA and CDR2 SQIVND (reference sequence). The CDR3 sequence: CASRRASTDTQYF. The DNA of the CDR3 is TGTGCCAGTAGGCGGGCCAGCACAGATACGCAGTATTTT.

The J gene is TRBJ1-4, the V gene TRBV5-8; D not resolved. The CDR3 spans 15 residues. V dropped 0 bases and J dropped 4 bases, with 10 bases sitting between them. CDR1 and CDR2 from the germline V gene are SGHTS and YDEGEE. In nucleotides, the CDR3 is TGTGCCAGCAGCTTGGATCACTTAGATAATGAAAAACTGTTTTTT. Residues: CASSLDHLDNEKLFF.

The rearrangement joins TRBV18 to TRBJ1-3; D is undetermined. The CDR3 sequence is 16 residues long. V was shortened by 5 bases and J by 0 bases, with 14 bases between the two germline ends. Germline CDR1 reads KGHSH; CDR2 reads LQKENI. The chain's CDR3 is CASSRDDGGSGNTIYF. The CDR3 DNA reads TGTGCCAGCTCAAGAGATGACGGCGGCTCTGGAAACACCATATATTTT.

This chain joins TRBV27 and TRBJ1-5, with D maybe TRBD1 (5 bases). The CDR3 totals 14 residues. Germline CDR1 MNHEY, CDR2 SMNVEV (reference sequence). Trimming took off 1 base at V and 6 bases at J, with 10 bases between the two ends. In DNA form, the CDR3 reads TGTGCCAGCAGTTTATGGGGGGAAGGTCAGCCCCAGCATTTT. This encodes CASSLWGEGQPQHF.

The V gene is TRBV6-6, the J gene TRBJ2-7, with 9 bases matching TRBD1. V shed 9 bases, J shed 2 bases, and the junction held 5 bases outside the gene matches. Germline assignment: CDR1 MNHNY and CDR2 SVGAGI (reference sequence). This CDR3 comprises 13 residues. This CDR3 reads CASRTGATYEQYF. CDR3 DNA sequence: TGTGCCAGTCGGACAGGGGCTACCTACGAGCAGTACTTC.

The chain is built from TRBV2 and TRBJ1-1; D not certain. Between the trimmed V and J ends, which lost 7 bases and 1 base, there was a span of 13 bases. Germline V gives CDR1 SNHLY, CDR2 FYNNEI. The CDR3 is made up of 14 amino acids. The CDR3 sequence: CASTPVRSNTEAFF. CDR3 sequence (DNA): TGTGCCAGCACTCCGGTTCGGTCGAACACTGAAGCTTTCTTT. Drawing the rest from reference TRBV2 and TRBJ1-1, the complete variable domain is EPEVTQTPSHQVTQMGQEVILRCVPISNHLYFYWYRQILGQKVEFLVSFYNNEISEKSEIFDDQFSVERPDGSNFTLKIRSTKLEDSAMYFCASTPVRSNTEAFFGQGTRLTVV.

V gene TRBV7-9 combines with J gene TRBJ2-7; 10 bases align to TRBD1. The CDR3 runs to 14 residues. Trimming took 5 bases from V and 6 from J; bases not matched to a gene: 7. Germline V gene data show CDR1 as SEHNR and CDR2 as FQNEAQ (reference sequence). The DNA of the CDR3 is TGTGCCAGCAGCGCCCGGGACAGGGGTCTCGAGCAGTACTTC. It is translated as CASSARDRGLEQYF.

The chain combines TRBV19 with TRBJ2-3, with no clear D. V was clipped by 3 bases and J by 7 bases, with 11 bases between them. The germline V gene has CDR1 LNHDA and CDR2 SQIVND (reference sequence). The CDR3 has 13 amino acids. The CDR3, as DNA: TGTGCCAGTAGTATGTCGGTAGCCAATACGCAGTATTTT. Residues: CASSMSVANTQYF.

V gene TRBV5-1 combines with J gene TRBJ2-7; D unclear. Germline CDR1 and CDR2: SGHRS and YFSETQ. CDR3 size: 14 residues. The ends were cut back, 4 bases at V and 0 bases at J, with 11 bases in the middle. CDR3: CASSTDFPSYEQYF. In DNA form, the CDR3 reads TGCGCCAGCAGCACTGATTTCCCCTCCTACGAGCAGTACTTC.

The V call is TRBV18, the J call TRBJ1-2; the D gene is possibly TRBD1 (6 bases). CDR1 is KGHSH and CDR2 is LQKENI in the germline V gene. V was shortened by 3 bases and J by 6 bases, with 17 bases between the two germline ends. This CDR3 is built from 15 residues. The CDR3 nucleotides read TGTGCCAGCTCACCCGACAGGAGTGGGTCTGATGGCTACACCTTC. It specifies CASSPDRSGSDGYTF.